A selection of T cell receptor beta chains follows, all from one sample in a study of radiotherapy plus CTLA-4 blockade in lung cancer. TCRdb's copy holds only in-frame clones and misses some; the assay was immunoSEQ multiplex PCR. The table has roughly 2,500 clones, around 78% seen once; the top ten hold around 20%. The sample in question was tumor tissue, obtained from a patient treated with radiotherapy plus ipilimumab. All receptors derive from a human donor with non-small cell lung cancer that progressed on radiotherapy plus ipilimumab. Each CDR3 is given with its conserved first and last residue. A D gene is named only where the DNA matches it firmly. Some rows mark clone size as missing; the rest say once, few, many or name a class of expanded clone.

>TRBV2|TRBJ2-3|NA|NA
TGTGCCAGCAGTGAAGGTCCAGTACCCGGGGGAGATACGCAGTATTTT
CASSEGPVPGGDTQYF
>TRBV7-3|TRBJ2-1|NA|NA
TGTGCCAGCAGCTTAACCGGGAGCGCCTACAATGAGCAGTTCTTC
CASSLTGSAYNEQFF
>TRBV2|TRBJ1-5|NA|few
TGTGCCAGCAGTGCCACAGCAGGTCAGCCCCAGCATTTT
CASSATAGQPQHF
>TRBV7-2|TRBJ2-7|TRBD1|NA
TGTGCCAGCAGCCGGGACAGGTCCTACGAGCAGTACTTC
CASSRDRSYEQYF
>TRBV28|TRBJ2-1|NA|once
TGTGCCAGCAGCTCCGTTGGCGGTGAGCAGTTCTTC
CASSSVGGEQFF
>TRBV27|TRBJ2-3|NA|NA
TGTGCCAGCAGTTTACGGTCAGGGCTGGCAGATACGCAGTATTTT
CASSLRSGLADTQYF
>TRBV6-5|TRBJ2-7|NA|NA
TGTGCCAGCAGTTACTCCCTCCGGCCGGGTTGGAACGAGCAGTACTTC
CASSYSLRPGWNEQYF
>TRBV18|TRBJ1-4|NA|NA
TGTGCCAGCTCACCGACAGCAACTAATGAAAAACTGTTTTTT
CASSPTATNEKLFF
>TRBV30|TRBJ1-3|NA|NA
TGTGCCTGGAGTGAGGGGACTAACCCCTCTGGAAACACCATATATTTT
CAWSEGTNPSGNTIYF
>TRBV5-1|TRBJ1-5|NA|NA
TGCGCCAGCAGCTTAACGGGAGACTCAAGCCAGCCCCAGCATTTT
CASSLTGDSSQPQHF
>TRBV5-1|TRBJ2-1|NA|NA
TGCGCCAGCAGCTTTGGGAATTCCTACAATGAGCAGTTCTTC
CASSFGNSYNEQFF
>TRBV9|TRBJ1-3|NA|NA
TGTGCCAGCAGCCGCTCACCTGGAAACACCATATATTTT
CASSRSPGNTIYF
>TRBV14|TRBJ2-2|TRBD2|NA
TGTGCCAGCAGCCAAGATCTACAGTCTAGCGGATACACCGGGGAGCTGTTTTTT
CASSQDLQSSGYTGELFF
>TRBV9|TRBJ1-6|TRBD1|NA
TGTGCCAGCGGACTGACAGGGGATTCACCCCTCCACTTT
CASGLTGDSPLHF
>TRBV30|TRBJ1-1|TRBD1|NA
TGTGCCTGGCACCCCCCCTATCGGGACAGGGACTTTGAAGCTTTCTTT
CAWHPPYRDRDFEAFF
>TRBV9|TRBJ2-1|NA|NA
TGTGCCAGCAGCGTAGCCGGGGAGGACAACAATGAGCAGTTCTTC
CASSVAGEDNNEQFF
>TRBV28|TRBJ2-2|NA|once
TGTGCCAGCAGAATGACTTTTACGAACACCGGGGAGCTGTTTTTT
CASRMTFTNTGELFF
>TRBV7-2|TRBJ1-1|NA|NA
TGTGCCAGCAGCTCGGGTCCGGGACGGGGGAACACTGAAGCTTTCTTT
CASSSGPGRGNTEAFF
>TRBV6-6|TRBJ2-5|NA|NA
TGTGCCAGCAGTTACTCAGGACAAGAGACCCAGTACTTC
CASSYSGQETQYF
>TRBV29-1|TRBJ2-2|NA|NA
TGCAGCGGAAAGAACACCGGGGAGCTGTTTTTT
CSGKNTGELFF
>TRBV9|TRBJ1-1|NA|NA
TGTGCCAGCAGCGTAGACCCAGGCCTAGGGTGGGACACTGAAGCTTTCTTT
CASSVDPGLGWDTEAFF
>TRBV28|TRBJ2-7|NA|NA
TGTGCCAGCAGTACCCCGACCGGACCCTACGAGCAGTACTTC
CASSTPTGPYEQYF
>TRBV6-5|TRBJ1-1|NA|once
TGTGCCAGCAGTTACAGGGAGGGTGGTACTGAAGCTTTCTTT
CASSYREGGTEAFF
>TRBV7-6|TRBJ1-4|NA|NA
TGTGCCAGCAGATCCAATGAAAAACTGTTTTTT
CASRSNEKLFF
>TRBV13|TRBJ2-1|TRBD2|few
TGTGCCAGCAGCGTAGAGACCTATTCTAGCGGGATCTCTTACAATGAGCAGTTCTTC
CASSVETYSSGISYNEQFF
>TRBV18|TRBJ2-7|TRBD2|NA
TGTGCCAGCTCACGCGCTAGCGGGACCTACGAGCAGTACTTC
CASSRASGTYEQYF
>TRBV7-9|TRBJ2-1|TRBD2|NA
TGTGCCAGCAGCCCCGGGACTAGCGGGAGAACCGGGGAGCAGTTCTTC
CASSPGTSGRTGEQFF
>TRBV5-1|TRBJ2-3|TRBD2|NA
TGCGCCAGCGGGACCGGGGGGTTCCTTAGCACAGATACGCAGTATTTT
CASGTGGFLSTDTQYF
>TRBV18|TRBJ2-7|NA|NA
TGTGCCAGCTCACCCAGGGGTTTCAACGAGCAGTACTTC
CASSPRGFNEQYF
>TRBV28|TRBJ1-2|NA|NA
TGTGCCAGCACCCCGAAAAGTGTACGTTATGGCTACACCTTC
CASTPKSVRYGYTF
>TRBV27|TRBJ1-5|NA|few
TGTGCCAGCAGCACAGCGTCGAATCAGCCCCAGCATTTT
CASSTASNQPQHF
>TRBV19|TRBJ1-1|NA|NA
TGTGCCAGTAGTAAGGCCATCGACACTGAAGCTTTCTTT
CASSKAIDTEAFF
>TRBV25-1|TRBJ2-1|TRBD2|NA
TGTGCCAGCAGTGAATCGGGAGGTTATGAGCAGTTCTTC
CASSESGGYEQFF
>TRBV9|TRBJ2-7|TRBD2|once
TGTGCCAGCAGCGTGGGAGGGAACTCATACGAGCAGTACTTC
CASSVGGNSYEQYF
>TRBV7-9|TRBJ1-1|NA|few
TGTGCCACAGATCCCGGACAGAGGATGAACACTGAAGCTTTCTTT
CATDPGQRMNTEAFF
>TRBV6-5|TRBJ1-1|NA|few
TGTGCCAGCAGTTACGGGGGGCAAAACACTGAAGCTTTCTTT
CASSYGGQNTEAFF
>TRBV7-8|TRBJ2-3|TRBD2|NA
TGTGCCAGCAGCTTAGCGCTAGGGAGGGGCCGCGGGGATACGCAGTATTTT
CASSLALGRGRGDTQYF
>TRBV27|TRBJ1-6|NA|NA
TGTGCCAGCAGTTTTGGGACTTCGCTTAATTCACCCCTCCACTTT
CASSFGTSLNSPLHF
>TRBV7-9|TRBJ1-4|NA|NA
TGTGCCAGCAGCTCTATTAGGGGTATAAACGGAACTAATGAAAAACTGTTTTTT
CASSSIRGINGTNEKLFF
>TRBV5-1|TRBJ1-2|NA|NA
TGCGCCAGCAGCTCGCAGGGAGATGGCTACACCTTC
CASSSQGDGYTF
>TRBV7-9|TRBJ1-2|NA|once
TGTGCCAGCAGCTTGGGGAAGGGCCGCTACACCTTC
CASSLGKGRYTF
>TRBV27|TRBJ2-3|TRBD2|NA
TGTGCCAGCAGTCTACGCGGGAGTCTAAAAGATACGCAGTATTTT
CASSLRGSLKDTQYF
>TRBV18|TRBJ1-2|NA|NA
TGTGCCAGCTCACCTACGACGCAACCCACAGGCTACACCTTC
CASSPTTQPTGYTF
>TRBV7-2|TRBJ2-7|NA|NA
TGTGCCAGCAGCCCGGGGCCTAACTACGAGCAGTACTTC
CASSPGPNYEQYF
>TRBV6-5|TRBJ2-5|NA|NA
TGTGCCAGCAGTGAACCCCTAGCCCACGAGACCCAGTACTTC
CASSEPLAHETQYF